What follows are 25 T cell receptor beta chains derived from one specimen sequenced in a study of shared clonotypes between healthy human individuals. The naive CD8 fraction comprised CD45RO-negative cells positively selected for CCR7 and excluded terminally differentiated effector memory CD45RA+ cells. TCRdb's copy holds only in-frame clones and misses some; the assay was immunoSEQ multiplex PCR. The sample carries about 2 million clones, about 95% recorded once. The source material was naive CD8+ T cells sorted from blood. Receptors were obtained from a man younger than 30 in good health.

The chain uses TRBV4-3 and TRBJ2-3, with 11 positions matching TRBD2. The length of the CDR3 is 16 residues. V lost 2 bases and J lost 5; bases outside the gene matches: 6. CDR1 and CDR2 from the germline V gene are LGHNA and YSLEER. The DNA for the CDR3 is TGCGCCAGCAGCCAATTAGCGGGAGGGCCGGGAGATACGCAGTATTTT. Protein sequence: CASSQLAGGPGDTQYF.

The V and J genes are TRBV30 and TRBJ2-4, with D unclear. V lost 0 bases to trimming and J lost 9 bases, with 9 bases between them. CDR3 length: 12 residues. Germline CDR1 and CDR2: GTSNPN and SVGIG (reference sequence). This CDR3 reads CAWSVDVGIQYF. The CDR3 region has the DNA TGTGCCTGGAGTGTTGATGTGGGCATTCAGTACTTC.

Of note for this clone: Mismatch with germline at one junction end may stem from a read error. The chain couples TRBV27 to TRBJ1-1, with D tentatively TRBD1 (5 bases). CDR3 length: 16 residues. Germline V lookup: CDR1 MNHEY, CDR2 SMNVEV (reference sequence). CDR3: CASRLFNKAVGAEAFF. The CDR3 DNA follows: TGTGCCAGCAGGTTATTCAATAAAGCCGTAGGGGCTGAAGCTTTCTTT.

The chain joins TRBV7-6 to TRBJ2-1; D is undetermined. The CDR3 totals 15 residues. The V gene's germline CDR1 is SGHVS and CDR2 FNYEAQ. Trimming removed 0 bases from V and 8 bases from J, with 14 bases in between. For the CDR3, the DNA is TGTGCCAGCAGCTTAGCAGTCACGGGTGGCGATGAGCAGTTCTTC. Its protein product is CASSLAVTGGDEQFF.

The chain links TRBV5-4 to TRBJ2-7, with D perhaps TRBD1 (6 bases). The germline V gene encodes CDR1 SGHNT and CDR2 YYREEE (reference sequence). With 0 bases removed from V and 11 bases from J, the gap between germline ends came to 12 bases. This CDR3 is built from 12 residues. The CDR3 DNA sequence: TGTGCCAGCAGCTTGGCCAAGGGGGATGAGTACTTC. Translating it yields CASSLAKGDEYF.

The chain links TRBV7-8 to TRBJ1-2, with D unclear. Trimming cost V 5 bases and J 8 bases, with 15 bases left between them. The CDR3 covers 13 residues. Germline V gives CDR1 SGHVS, CDR2 FQNEAQ. The CDR3 spells CASSPAAGRGYTF. The DNA of the CDR3 is TGTGCCAGCAGCCCAGCGGCCGGTAGGGGCTACACCTTC.

This chain connects TRBV5-1 to TRBJ2-7; possible D gene TRBD2, 6 bases. The length of the CDR3 is 15 residues. Germline-derived CDR1 and CDR2 are SGHRS and YFSETQ. Trimming cost V 7 bases and J 0 bases, with 17 bases left between them. The CDR3 sequence: CASGLRDSSSYEQYF. DNA for the CDR3: TGCGCCAGCGGGTTAAGGGACTCCAGCTCCTACGAGCAGTACTTC.

Comment on this clone: Other DNA variants within this sample encode the same CDR3. This sequence joins TRBV27 and TRBJ2-7, with D unresolved. V lost 5 bases, J lost 2 bases, and 4 bases lay in between. In germline, CDR1 is MNHEY, CDR2 SMNVEV (reference sequence). The CDR3 is 11 residues long. The CDR3 here is CASSSPYEQYF. The CDR3 coding sequence is TGTGCCAGCAGTAGCCCCTACGAGCAGTACTTC.

This chain joins TRBV11-2 and TRBJ2-1, with TRBD2 identical over 10 bases. The length of the CDR3 is 18 residues. The germline V gene has CDR1 SGHAT and CDR2 FQNNGV. J lost 5 bases, V lost 1 base, and 11 bases had no gene match. CDR3 loop: CASSLVGKREGGHNEQFF. The CDR3 bases are TGTGCCAGCAGCTTAGTCGGTAAGCGGGAGGGCGGACACAATGAGCAGTTCTTC.

The chain recombines TRBV6-5 with TRBJ2-6, with D unresolved. Germline CDR1 MNHEY, CDR2 SVGAGI. CDR3 length equals 16 residues. V lost 2 bases and J 0 bases, leaving 8 bases between the germline ends. CDR3 nucleotide sequence: TGTGCCAGCAGTTACCCCTGGGGCTCTGGGGCCAACGTCCTGACTTTC. Encoded protein: CASSYPWGSGANVLTF.

In this sample, this clone turned up a few times. This chain uses TRBV6-1 with TRBJ1-6; D not certain. The V gene lost 1 base and the J gene lost 0 bases, with 7 bases spanning the gap. CDR3 size: 16 residues. CDR1 and CDR2 from the germline V gene are MNHNS and SASEGT. This CDR3 is CASSEVSGSYNSPLHF. In DNA form, the CDR3 reads TGTGCCAGCAGTGAAGTGTCCGGCTCCTATAATTCACCCCTCCACTTT.

The J gene is TRBJ2-2, the V gene TRBV7-9; TRBD2 agrees at 10 bases. CDR1 and CDR2 from the germline V gene are SEHNR and FQNEAQ (reference sequence). J gave up 4 bases and V 6 bases, and 8 bases lay outside the gene matches. CDR3 length: 16 residues. The CDR3 nucleotides read TGTGCCAGCAGTCCGAGCGGGGGGGCTTCCACCGGGGAGCTGTTTTTT. This encodes CASSPSGGASTGELFF.

J is TRBJ2-7 and V is TRBV4-3; 8 bases align to TRBD2. This CDR3 is built from 16 residues. V trimming: 0 bases; J trimming: 4 bases; junction bases outside the gene matches: 8. Per germline, CDR1 LGHNA and CDR2 YSLEER. This CDR3 is CASSQDKTSEHYEQYF. Here the CDR3 DNA reads TGCGCCAGCAGCCAAGATAAGACTAGCGAACATTACGAGCAGTACTTC.

This clone was seen once. At the DNA level, this CDR3 is encoded by other sequences in the same sample as well. This chain uses TRBV15 with TRBJ2-7; D is possibly TRBD1 or TRBD2 (5 bases each). CDR1 is LNHNV and CDR2 is YYDKDF in the germline V gene (reference sequence). The CDR3 totals 14 residues. The V end lost 4 bases, the J end lost 2 bases, and 12 bases lay between the germline ends. The CDR3 coding sequence is TGTGCCACCAGCAACCGGGACGGTACCTACGAGCAGTACTTC. This codes for CATSNRDGTYEQYF.

The count of this clone is one. The sample carries other DNA sequences with the same CDR3. This chain joins TRBV5-1 and TRBJ2-7, with a weak D call TRBD2 (6 bases). The germline V gene encodes CDR1 SGHRS and CDR2 YFSETQ. The length of the CDR3 is 14 residues. The V end lost 2 bases, the J end lost 3 bases, and 12 bases lay between the germline ends. CDR3 protein: CASSFRDGSYEQYF. The CDR3 nucleotides read TGCGCCAGCAGCTTCCGGGACGGGAGCTACGAGCAGTACTTC.

V gene TRBV19 combines with J gene TRBJ1-5; D uncertain. Germline values: CDR1 LNHDA, CDR2 SQIVND (reference sequence). The V end was cut by 5 bases, the J end by 4 bases, with 15 bases between. The CDR3 has 15 residues. CDR3 in amino acids: CASSPLYGQNQPQHF. Here the CDR3 DNA reads TGTGCCAGTAGTCCCCTCTACGGGCAGAATCAGCCCCAGCATTTT.

V usage is TRBV5-6 and J usage is TRBJ1-1; D remains unclear. V lost 3 bases, J lost 3 bases, and 3 bases lay in between. CDR1 and CDR2 from the germline V gene are SGHDT and YYEEEE. The CDR3 loop spans 11 amino acids. CDR3 nucleotide sequence: TGTGCCAGCAGCTGGGACACTGAAGCTTTCTTT. It translates to CASSWDTEAFF. Full variable domain (remainder filled in from reference TRBV5-6 and TRBJ1-1): DAGVTQSPTHLIKTRGQQVTLRCSPKSGHDTVSWYQQALGQGPQFIFQYYEEEERQRGNFPDRFSGHQFPNYSSELNVNALLLGDSALYLCASSWDTEAFFGQGTRLTVV.

The rearrangement links TRBV4-3 to TRBJ2-3; D uncertain. The germline gives CDR1 LGHNA, CDR2 YSLEER. The CDR3 sequence is 13 residues long. The V and J ends lost 6 bases and 0 bases respectively, with 7 bases between them. This CDR3 reads CASSETSTDTQYF. The CDR3 nucleotides are TGCGCCAGCAGTGAAACTAGCACAGATACGCAGTATTTT.

CDR3 sequence: CASSLTAEGWAYHGYTF. Here the CDR3 DNA reads TGTGCCAGCAGCTTGACGGCGGAGGGGTGGGCTTATCATGGCTACACCTTC. J is TRBJ1-2 and V is TRBV5-6; D is possibly TRBD1 (5 bases). This CDR3 is built from 17 residues. The V and J ends lost 1 base and 6 bases respectively, with 22 bases between them. The germline CDR1 and CDR2 sequences are SGHDT and YYEEEE.

The chain has TRBV6-5 and TRBJ2-7; possible D gene TRBD2, 5 bases. The V gene lost 7 bases and the J gene lost 7 bases, with 20 bases spanning the gap. CDR3 size: 14 residues. Looked up from germline, CDR1 is MNHEY and CDR2 is SVGAGI. CDR3 nucleotide sequence: TGTGCCAGCACCAATTTCGGCGGGCCGGGGGAGCAGTACTTC. Its translation: CASTNFGGPGEQYF.

The chain is built from TRBV6-1 and TRBJ2-1, with D uncertain. The germline gives CDR1 MNHNS, CDR2 SASEGT. This CDR3 region has 15 residues. V was clipped by 1 base and J by 7 bases, with 14 bases between them. Written as DNA, the CDR3 is TGTGCCAGCAGTGAAGGGGCAGGTGTTTTGAATGAGCAGTTCTTC. Protein: CASSEGAGVLNEQFF.

This chain uses TRBV28 with TRBJ1-2; D gene unclear. Per germline, CDR1 MDHEN and CDR2 SYDVKM. The CDR3 extends over 14 amino acids. Between the trimmed V and J ends, which lost 6 bases and 4 bases, there was a span of 15 bases. The CDR3, as DNA: TGTGCCAGCAGCCTCCATCGGGAGGCCTATGGCTACACCTTC. Residues: CASSLHREAYGYTF.

The chain joins TRBV15 to TRBJ1-1; D remains unclear. Germline loops: CDR1 LNHNV, CDR2 YYDKDF (reference sequence). The germline V and J ends were trimmed by 4 bases and 4 bases, with 16 bases remaining between them. The CDR3 covers 15 residues. CDR3 region: CATSINPSTPTEAFF. In DNA form, the CDR3 reads TGTGCCACCAGCATTAATCCCTCGACCCCCACTGAAGCTTTCTTT.

CDR3 nucleotides: TGTGCCAGCAGCACATCCGCCCGGGGCTACACCTTC. Its protein is CASSTSARGYTF. V is TRBV9 and J is TRBJ1-2; D gene ambiguous. The CDR3 is 12 amino acids. Germline V CDR1 and CDR2: SGDLS, YYNGEE. The germline V and J ends were trimmed by 4 bases and 8 bases, with 12 bases remaining between them.

The chain uses TRBV20-1 and TRBJ2-1; D may match TRBD1 or TRBD2 (5 bases each). V was pared by 3 bases and J by 8 bases, with 5 bases between. Per germline, CDR1 DFQATT and CDR2 SNEGSKA (reference sequence). This CDR3 contains 10 residues. CDR3 protein: CSARGHEQFF. CDR3 coding DNA: TGCAGTGCTAGGGGACATGAGCAGTTCTTC.